This paragraph covers one T cell receptor beta chain sequence. Trimming took 0 bases from V and 3 from J, leaving 8 bases between them. The CDR3 spans 14 residues. Germline V lookup: CDR1 SEHNR, CDR2 FQNEAQ (reference sequence). This record belongs to a study of technical replicates of blood from a few donors. The protocol was immunoSEQ multiplex PCR, while the TCRdb copy is restricted to in-frame clones and leaves out a portion. The sample consists of roughly 87,000 clones, 85% to 95% of them appearing once. The specimen sequenced was T cells isolated from PBMCs. The TCR was taken from a human donor in good health. The V and J genes are TRBV7-9 and TRBJ1-2; D is ambiguous. For the CDR3, the DNA is TGTGCCAGCAGCTTAGCCCCGCGGGACTATGGCTACACCTTC. Translated, it gives CASSLAPRDYGYTF.